This T cell receptor beta chain comes out of a study of T cell repertoires in cytomegalovirus infection. As for the study in general: A matching HLA type, together with CMV infection, was signaled by public TCR beta signatures.

This clonotype turned up a few times. Its antigen is unknown. TCRdb re-called the reads through MiXCR, storing one row per CDR3 protein. Of roughly 920,000 distinct CDR3 sequences in the sample, approximately 33% were seen once. CDR3 length: 17 residues. Trimming at V came to 1 base and at J to 0 bases, leaving 5 bases not matched to a gene. The V gene's germline CDR1 is SEHNR and CDR2 FQNEAQ (reference sequence). The study, taken as a whole, reports: Clonotypes of TCR beta that were HLA-C-restricted and CMV-specific dominated the ex vivo response.

This chain connects TRBV7-9 to TRBJ1-1, with 10 nucleotides matching TRBD1. This clonotype originated in a human donor in good health (CMV status not recorded). Some clones in this sample may be carry-over from other donors' samples. Sample: cultured CD8+ T cells from PBMCs, taken from culture after CMV antigen stimulation. This CDR3 reads CASSLGGQGVLNTEAFF. The CDR3 nucleotides read TGTGCCAGCAGCTTAGGTGGACAGGGGGTACTGAACACTGAAGCTTTCTTT.